What follows are 22 T cell receptor beta chains derived from one specimen sequenced in a study of PD-L1 blockade in urothelial cancer. Profiled with immunoSEQ multiplex PCR; TCRdb holds only in-frame clones, not every one. The sample shows more than 35,000 clones, 82% of them seen only once. The sequenced sample was PBMCs, obtained around atezolizumab (anti-PD-L1) treatment. Receptors originate from a man between 65 and 85 years old with urothelial cancer.

The CDR3 DNA sequence: TGTGCCAGCAGTTTGTTCCGACTAGCGGGAGGTAATGAGCAGTACTTC. This encodes CASSLFRLAGGNEQYF. The chain recombines TRBV28 with TRBJ2-7, with 13 bases that match TRBD2. The CDR3 extends over 16 amino acids. Germline CDR1 MDHEN, CDR2 SYDVKM. V lost 3 bases, J lost 7 bases, and 9 bases stayed unmatched.

The CDR3 DNA reads TGCAGCTACTCACACGGGAAGGGAGGGAATCAGCCCCAGCATTTT. Its protein product is CSYSHGKGGNQPQHF. The rearrangement links TRBV29-1 to TRBJ1-5, with unresolved D. Looked up from germline, CDR1 is SQVTM and CDR2 is ANQGSEA. The V end lost 8 bases, the J end lost 4 bases, and 21 bases lay between the germline ends. The CDR3 totals 15 residues.

The V gene is TRBV28, the J gene TRBJ2-7; maybe TRBD2 (6 bases). The V gene's germline CDR1 is MDHEN and CDR2 SYDVKM. V was cut by 10 bases and J by 2 bases, with 15 bases left in between. The CDR3 is made up of 13 amino acids. CDR3 residues: CATSGLPTYEQYF. The DNA for the CDR3 is TGTGCCACCTCGGGACTCCCGACCTACGAGCAGTACTTC.

The genes are TRBV28 and TRBJ2-7, with 9 bases fitting TRBD1. Germline V CDR1 and CDR2: MDHEN, SYDVKM. The length of the CDR3 is 14 residues. The junction had 7 bases not matched to a gene; V was cut back by 9 bases and J by 1 base. In DNA, the CDR3 is TGTGCCAGTACTGGGACAGGGACGTCCTACGAGCAGTACTTC. The encoded protein is CASTGTGTSYEQYF.

This clone has only one observation. Other DNA sequences in the sample encode the same CDR3. This chain uses TRBV19 with TRBJ2-5; possibly TRBD1 for D (6 bases). V lost 8 bases, J lost 5 bases, and 12 bases lay in between. This CDR3 contains 12 residues. Germline CDR1 and CDR2: LNHDA and SQIVND (reference sequence). The CDR3 here is CASRQAGETQYF. In DNA form, the CDR3 reads TGTGCCAGTCGACAGGCCGGTGAGACCCAGTACTTC.

This sequence joins TRBV14 and TRBJ2-5; 15 nucleotides align to TRBD2. The germline V gene encodes CDR1 SGHDN and CDR2 FVKESK. With V trimmed by 4 bases and J by 9 bases, 12 bases remained unmatched. The CDR3 loop spans 17 amino acids. CDR3 region: CASSLRPWTSGRGAQYF. CDR3 bases: TGTGCCAGCAGCCTTCGTCCGTGGACTAGCGGGAGGGGGGCCCAGTACTTC. Full variable domain (missing parts from reference TRBV14 and TRBJ2-5): EAGVTQFPSHSVIEKGQTVTLRCDPISGHDNLYWYRRVMGKEIKFLLHFVKESKQDESGMPNNRFLAERTGGTYSTLKVQPAELEDSGVYFCASSLRPWTSGRGAQYFGPGTRLLVL.

The chain combines TRBV4-3 with TRBJ1-6, with D possibly being TRBD1 (5 bases). Germline V gives CDR1 LGHNA, CDR2 YSLEER. This CDR3 spans 14 amino acids. V gave up 0 bases and J gave up 7 bases, with 7 bases separating them. CDR3 region: CASSQDDRNSPLHF. The CDR3 DNA follows: TGCGCCAGCAGCCAAGACGACAGAAATTCACCCCTCCACTTT.

This chain links TRBV6-5 with TRBJ2-1; tentatively, D is TRBD2 (6 bases). The CDR3 extends over 13 amino acids. V shed 2 bases and J shed 6 bases, with 8 bases lying between them. Germline loops: CDR1 MNHEY, CDR2 SVGAGI. CDR3 coding DNA: TGTGCCAGCAGTTACGGAGCGGGCAATGAGCAGTTCTTC. Amino acid sequence: CASSYGAGNEQFF.

The V gene is TRBV6-1, the J gene TRBJ2-3; 10 nucleotides line up with TRBD2. With V trimmed by 2 bases and J by 6 bases, 5 bases remained unmatched. Per the germline V gene, CDR1 is MNHNS and CDR2 is SASEGT. This CDR3 is built from 15 residues. The CDR3 loop is CASSETPSGGDTQYF. The DNA for the CDR3 is TGTGCCAGCAGTGAAACACCTAGCGGGGGCGATACGCAGTATTTT.

The CDR3 region is CASSLALGLETDTQYF. CDR3 nucleotide sequence: TGCGCCAGCAGCTTGGCCCTCGGACTAGAGACAGATACGCAGTATTTT. V usage is TRBV5-1 and J usage is TRBJ2-3, with 7 positions matching TRBD2. The CDR3 has 16 amino acids. With 0 bases clipped from V and 3 bases from J, the junction kept 7 bases outside the gene matches. The germline gives CDR1 SGHRS, CDR2 YFSETQ. The full variable domain, completed using reference TRBV5-1 and TRBJ2-3, is KAGVTQTPRYLIKTRGQQVTLSCSPISGHRSVSWYQQTPGQGLQFLFEYFSETQRNKGNFPGRFSGRQFSNSRSEMNVSTLELGDSALYLCASSLALGLETDTQYFGPGTRLTVL.

The chain recombines TRBV6-5 with TRBJ1-2; D remains unclear. This CDR3 has 14 amino acids. V was trimmed by 6 bases and J by 2 bases, leaving 13 bases between them. The germline CDR1 and CDR2 sequences are MNHEY and SVGAGI. CDR3 sequence reads: CASRRTGENYGYTF. In nucleotides, the CDR3 is TGTGCCAGCAGGCGCACCGGGGAGAACTATGGCTACACCTTC.

V and J are TRBV5-4 and TRBJ2-5, with D unresolved. CDR1 is SGHNT and CDR2 is YYREEE in the germline V gene (reference sequence). The CDR3 sequence is 12 residues long. V was clipped by 2 bases and J by 0 bases, with 2 bases between them. The CDR3 region has the DNA TGTGCCAGCAGCTTCTACCAAGAGACCCAGTACTTC. Its protein product is CASSFYQETQYF. Using reference TRBV5-4 and TRBJ2-5 for the parts outside the CDR3, the full variable domain is ETGVTQSPTHLIKTRGQQVTLRCSSQSGHNTVSWYQQALGQGPQFIFQYYREEENGRGNFPPRFSGLQFPNYSSELNVNALELDDSALYLCASSFYQETQYFGPGTRLLVL.

The chain carries TRBV15 and TRBJ2-4; 8 bases map to TRBD2. Germline V gene lookup returns CDR1 LNHNV and CDR2 YYDKDF (reference sequence). The CDR3 has 16 amino acids. After removal of 3 bases from V and 3 bases from J, the junction contained 7 bases not matched to a gene. The CDR3 DNA sequence: TGTGCCACCAGCAGGGTCCTTACTAGCGGCAAAAACATTCAGTACTTC. It encodes CATSRVLTSGKNIQYF.

This rearrangement joins TRBV19 to TRBJ2-1; D might be TRBD2 (6 bases). Germline values: CDR1 LNHDA, CDR2 SQIVND (reference sequence). The CDR3 length is 12 residues. The V end lost 5 bases, the J end lost 9 bases, and 11 bases lay between the germline ends. The CDR3 is CASSSRGGEQFF. In DNA form, the CDR3 reads TGTGCCAGTAGTTCTAGGGGAGGTGAGCAGTTCTTC.

The rearrangement joins TRBV4-1 to TRBJ1-5; D unclear. This CDR3 spans 13 amino acids. V was trimmed by 3 bases and J by 7 bases, leaving 10 bases between them. Germline V gives CDR1 MGHRA, CDR2 YSYEKL. The CDR3 DNA reads as TGCGCCAGCAGCCACACCCGAGGGCAGCCCCAGCATTTT. Encoded protein: CASSHTRGQPQHF.

Concerning this clone: At the DNA level, this CDR3 is encoded by other sequences in the same sample as well. V is TRBV7-3 and J is TRBJ2-3; 7 nucleotides agree with TRBD1. V gave up 5 bases and J gave up 6 bases; unmatched junction bases: 2. The CDR3 consists of 12 residues. From germline, CDR1 is SGHTA and CDR2 FQGTGA. Written as DNA, the CDR3 is TGTGCCAGCAGCGAGGGGGCCGATACGCAGTATTTT. Its translation: CASSEGADTQYF.

The chain joins TRBV5-4 to TRBJ2-3; tentatively, D is TRBD2 (6 bases). The CDR3 totals 18 residues. Germline-derived CDR1 and CDR2 are SGHNT and YYREEE (reference sequence). The germline V and J ends were trimmed by 0 bases and 2 bases, with 19 bases remaining between them. CDR3 sequence: CASSLGPPGGATTDTQYF. The CDR3 DNA sequence: TGTGCCAGCAGCTTGGGGCCTCCCGGAGGGGCCACCACAGATACGCAGTATTTT.

The rearrangement joins TRBV9 to TRBJ1-3, with a tentative D call TRBD1 (6 bases). Looked up from germline, CDR1 is SGDLS and CDR2 is YYNGEE. The CDR3 consists of 16 residues. The germline V and J ends were trimmed by 4 bases and 0 bases, with 14 bases remaining between them. This CDR3 reads CASSIQGTSSGNTIYF. The CDR3 coding sequence is TGTGCCAGCAGCATTCAGGGGACGAGCTCTGGAAACACCATATATTTT.

DNA of the CDR3: TGTGCCAGCAGCTCGGGACTAGCGGGAGTTTACGAGCAGTACTTC. It yields the protein CASSSGLAGVYEQYF. The chain carries TRBV7-9 and TRBJ2-7; 14 bases map to TRBD2. CDR3 length: 15 residues. The trim removed 4 bases at V and 4 bases at J, leaving 3 bases unmatched. CDR1 SEHNR and CDR2 FQNEAQ come from the germline V gene (reference sequence).

The chain combines TRBV27 with TRBJ2-2; 15 bases match TRBD2. The length of the CDR3 is 17 residues. V shed 4 bases, J shed 7 bases, and the junction held 7 bases outside the gene matches. Germline values: CDR1 MNHEY, CDR2 SMNVEV (reference sequence). DNA of the CDR3: TGTGCCAGCAGTTCGAGGACTAGCGGGAGGGGGGTCGGGGAGCTGTTTTTT. As protein: CASSSRTSGRGVGELFF.

Comment on this clone: Other DNA sequences within the sample encode an identical CDR3. The chain employs TRBV5-1 and TRBJ2-7; the match to TRBD2 covers 7 bases. The CDR3 totals 14 residues. V was pared by 2 bases and J by 1 base, with 3 bases of the junction left unmatched. CDR1 and CDR2 from the germline V gene are SGHRS and YFSETQ. The CDR3 region has the DNA TGCGCCAGCAGCTTCGGCGGGGGATCCTACGAGCAGTACTTC. It specifies CASSFGGGSYEQYF.

V usage is TRBV7-2 and J usage is TRBJ2-7; 11 bases fit TRBD1. Germline CDR1 is SGHTA and CDR2 is FQGNSA. The CDR3 consists of 17 residues. The junction had 13 bases not matched to a gene; V was cut back by 6 bases and J by 3 bases. CDR3 loop: CASSKGRTGTGGYEQYF. The CDR3 DNA reads TGTGCCAGCAGTAAAGGGAGAACCGGGACAGGGGGCTACGAGCAGTACTTC.